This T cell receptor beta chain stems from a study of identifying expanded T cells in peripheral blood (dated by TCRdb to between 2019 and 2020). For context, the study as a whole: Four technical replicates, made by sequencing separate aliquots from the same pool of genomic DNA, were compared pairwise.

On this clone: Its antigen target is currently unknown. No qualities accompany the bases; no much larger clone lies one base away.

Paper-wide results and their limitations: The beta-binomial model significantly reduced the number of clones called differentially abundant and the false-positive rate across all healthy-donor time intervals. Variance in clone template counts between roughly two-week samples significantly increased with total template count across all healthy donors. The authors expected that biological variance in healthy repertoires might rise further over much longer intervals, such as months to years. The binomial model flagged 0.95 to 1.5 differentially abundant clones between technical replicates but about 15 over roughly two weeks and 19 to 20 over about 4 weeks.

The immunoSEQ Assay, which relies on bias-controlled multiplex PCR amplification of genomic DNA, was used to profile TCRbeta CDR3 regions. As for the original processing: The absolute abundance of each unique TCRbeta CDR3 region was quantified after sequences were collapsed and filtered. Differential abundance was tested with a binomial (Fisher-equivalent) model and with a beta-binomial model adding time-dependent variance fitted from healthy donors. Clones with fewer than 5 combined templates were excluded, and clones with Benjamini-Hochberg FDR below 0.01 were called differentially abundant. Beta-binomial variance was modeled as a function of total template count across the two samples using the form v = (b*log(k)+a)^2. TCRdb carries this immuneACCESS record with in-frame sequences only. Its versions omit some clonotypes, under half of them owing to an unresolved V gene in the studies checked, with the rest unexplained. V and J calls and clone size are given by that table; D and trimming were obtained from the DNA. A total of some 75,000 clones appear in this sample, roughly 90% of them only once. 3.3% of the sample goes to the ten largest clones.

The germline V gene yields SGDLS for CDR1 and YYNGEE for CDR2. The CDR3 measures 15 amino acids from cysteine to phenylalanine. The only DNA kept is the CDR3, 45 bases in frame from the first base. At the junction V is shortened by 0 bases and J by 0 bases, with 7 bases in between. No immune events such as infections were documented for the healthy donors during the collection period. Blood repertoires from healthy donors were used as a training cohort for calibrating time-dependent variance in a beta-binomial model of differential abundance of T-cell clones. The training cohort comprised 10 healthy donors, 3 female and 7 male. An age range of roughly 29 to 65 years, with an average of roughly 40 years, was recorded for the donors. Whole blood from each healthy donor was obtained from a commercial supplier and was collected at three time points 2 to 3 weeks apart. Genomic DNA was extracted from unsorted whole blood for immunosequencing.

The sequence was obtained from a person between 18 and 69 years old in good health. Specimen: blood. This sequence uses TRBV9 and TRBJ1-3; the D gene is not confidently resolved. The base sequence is TGTGCCAGCAGCGTAGTACCGGACTCTGGAAACACCATATATTTT. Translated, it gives CASSVVPDSGNTIYF.